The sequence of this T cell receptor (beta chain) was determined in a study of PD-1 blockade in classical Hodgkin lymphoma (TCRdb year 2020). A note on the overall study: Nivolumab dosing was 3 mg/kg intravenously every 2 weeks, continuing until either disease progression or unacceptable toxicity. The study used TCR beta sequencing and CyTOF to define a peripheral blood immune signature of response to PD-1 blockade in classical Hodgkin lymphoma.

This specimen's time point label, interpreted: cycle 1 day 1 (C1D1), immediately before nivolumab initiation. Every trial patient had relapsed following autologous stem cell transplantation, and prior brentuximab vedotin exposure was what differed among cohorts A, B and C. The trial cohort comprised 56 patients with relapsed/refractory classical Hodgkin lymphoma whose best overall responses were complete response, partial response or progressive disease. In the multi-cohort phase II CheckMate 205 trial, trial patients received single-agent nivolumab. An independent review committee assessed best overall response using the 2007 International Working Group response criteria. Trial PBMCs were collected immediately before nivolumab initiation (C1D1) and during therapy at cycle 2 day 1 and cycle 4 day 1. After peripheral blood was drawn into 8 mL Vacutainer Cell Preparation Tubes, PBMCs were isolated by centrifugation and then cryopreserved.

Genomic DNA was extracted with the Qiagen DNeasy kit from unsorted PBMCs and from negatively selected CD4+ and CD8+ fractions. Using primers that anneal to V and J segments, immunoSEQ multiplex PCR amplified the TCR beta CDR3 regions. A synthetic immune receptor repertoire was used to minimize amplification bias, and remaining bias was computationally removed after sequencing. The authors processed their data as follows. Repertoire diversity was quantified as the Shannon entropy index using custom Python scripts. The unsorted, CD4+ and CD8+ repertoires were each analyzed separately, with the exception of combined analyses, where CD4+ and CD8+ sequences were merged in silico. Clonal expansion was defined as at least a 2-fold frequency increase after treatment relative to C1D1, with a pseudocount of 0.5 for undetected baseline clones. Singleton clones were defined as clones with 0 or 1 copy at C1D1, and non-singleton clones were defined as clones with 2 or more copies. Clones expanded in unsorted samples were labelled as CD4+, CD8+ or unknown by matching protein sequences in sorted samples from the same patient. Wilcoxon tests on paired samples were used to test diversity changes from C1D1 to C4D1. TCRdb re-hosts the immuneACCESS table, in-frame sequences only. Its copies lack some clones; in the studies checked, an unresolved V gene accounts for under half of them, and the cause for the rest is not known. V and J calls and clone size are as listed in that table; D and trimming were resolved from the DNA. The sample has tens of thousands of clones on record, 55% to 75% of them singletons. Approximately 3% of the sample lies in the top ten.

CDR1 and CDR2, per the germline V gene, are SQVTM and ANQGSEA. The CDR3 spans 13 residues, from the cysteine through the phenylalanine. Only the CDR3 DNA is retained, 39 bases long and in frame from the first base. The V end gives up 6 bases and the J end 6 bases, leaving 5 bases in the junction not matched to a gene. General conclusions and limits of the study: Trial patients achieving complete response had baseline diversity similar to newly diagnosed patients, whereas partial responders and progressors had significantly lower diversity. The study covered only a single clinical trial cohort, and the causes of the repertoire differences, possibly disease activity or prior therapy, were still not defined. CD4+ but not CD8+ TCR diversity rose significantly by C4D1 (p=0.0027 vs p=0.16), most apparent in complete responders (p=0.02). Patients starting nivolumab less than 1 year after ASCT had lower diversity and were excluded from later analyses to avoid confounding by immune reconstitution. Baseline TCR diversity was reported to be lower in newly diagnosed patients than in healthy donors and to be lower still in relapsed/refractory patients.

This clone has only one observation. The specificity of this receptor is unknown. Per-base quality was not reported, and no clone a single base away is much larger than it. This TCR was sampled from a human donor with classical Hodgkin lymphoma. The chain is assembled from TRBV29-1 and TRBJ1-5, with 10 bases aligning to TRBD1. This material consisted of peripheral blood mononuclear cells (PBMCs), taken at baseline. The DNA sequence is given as TGCAGCGTGGAGACAGGGGGCGGTCAGCCCCAGCATTTT. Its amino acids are CSVETGGGQPQHF.